These T cell receptor beta chains were read from a single sample in a study of T cell responses to AZD1222 COVID-19 vaccine. Here immunoSEQ multiplex PCR was the method, and the copy in TCRdb shows in-frame clones only, minus some. The profile shows more than 110,000 clones, approximately 92% of them singletons. This sample comprised peripheral blood, obtained on day 0 of AZD1222 vaccination. The origin of the receptors is an adult in good health. Each CDR3 is given with its conserved first and last residue. A D gene is named only where the DNA matches it firmly. Clone size is stated in some rows and not others, as once, few, many or a class when expanded.

abundance	d_gene	v_gene	j_gene	CDR3nt	CDR3aa
-	-	TRBV29-1	TRBJ2-7	TGCAGCGTTCAACGGACACAGGGATCCTACGAGCAGTACTTC	CSVQRTQGSYEQYF
-	-	TRBV19	TRBJ2-7	TGTGCCAGTAGCCTTGGGGGGGCCGTTTACGAGCAGTACTTC	CASSLGGAVYEQYF
-	-	TRBV5-1	TRBJ1-4	TGCGCCAGCAGCCCAGACGACAGGCAAAAACTGTTTTTT	CASSPDDRQKLFF
-	TRBD2	TRBV2	TRBJ2-5	TGTGCCAGCAGCGCAGCCCGACTAGCTCGTAACCAAGAGACCCAGTACTTC	CASSAARLARNQETQYF
-	TRBD2	TRBV5-6	TRBJ2-2	TGTGCCAGCAGCCCCCCCCGTGGGACTAGCGGGGGGGCTACCGGGGAGCTGTTTTTT	CASSPPRGTSGGATGELFF
-	-	TRBV25-1	TRBJ1-1	TGTGCCAGCAGTGACGGAGAAGCTTTCTTT	CASSDGEAFF
few	TRBD1	TRBV10-3	TRBJ1-5	TGTGCCAGCCGACAGGGTTTAAGCAATCAGCCCCAGCATTTT	CASRQGLSNQPQHF
-	-	TRBV4-2	TRBJ1-2	TGTGCCAGCAGCCTACGAAGAACAGGGAACTATGGCTACACCTTC	CASSLRRTGNYGYTF
-	-	TRBV11-2	TRBJ1-1	TGTGCCAGCAGTTCCATGGAGTTCCGAAAGGAAGCTTTCTTT	CASSSMEFRKEAFF
-	TRBD1	TRBV28	TRBJ1-6	TGTGCCAGCAGTACCCGACAGGGAGGGAATTCACCCCTCCACTTT	CASSTRQGGNSPLHF
-	TRBD1	TRBV28	TRBJ1-1	TGTGCCAGCAGTTTCTGGACAGGGGGGAACACTGAAGCTTTCTTT	CASSFWTGGNTEAFF
-	-	TRBV28	TRBJ1-5	TGTGCCAGCAAGGAGGGTGGCAATCAGCCCCAGCATTTT	CASKEGGNQPQHF
-	TRBD2	TRBV11-2	TRBJ2-7	TGTGCCAGCAGCTTTAGCGGGGGGGCGAGGGAGCAGTACTTC	CASSFSGGAREQYF
-	TRBD1	TRBV2	TRBJ1-2	TGTGCCAGATTAGACAGGGGGCCCTTCAACTATGGCTACACCTTC	CARLDRGPFNYGYTF
once	-	TRBV7-9	TRBJ2-2	TGTGCCAGCAGCTTCCCTCGAAGGGAGTTCACCGGGGAGCTGTTTTTT	CASSFPRREFTGELFF
once	-	TRBV14	TRBJ2-4	TGTGCCAGCAGCCCTGGGGAGCTCCCCAAAAACATTCAGTACTTC	CASSPGELPKNIQYF
-	TRBD1	TRBV3-1/TRBV3-2	TRBJ1-2	TGTGCCAGCAGTTCGACAGGGACGCGCTACACCTTC	CASSSTGTRYTF
once	-	TRBV12-3/TRBV12-4	TRBJ2-1	TGTGCCAGCTGGACCGGGACAGAGCAGTTCTTC	CASWTGTEQFF
once	-	TRBV6-5	TRBJ1-4	TGTGCCAGCAGGCCAGGACCTGCAACTAATGAAAAACTGTTTTTT	CASRPGPATNEKLFF
-	TRBD1	TRBV19	TRBJ2-1	TGTGCCAGTACCAATTTCGGGACAGGGGGTTACAATGAGCAGTTCTTC	CASTNFGTGGYNEQFF
-	-	TRBV29-1	TRBJ2-5	TGCAGCGTTGTTGACCCTGGGGGCGAGACCCAGTACTTC	CSVVDPGGETQYF
-	-	TRBV20-1	TRBJ1-5	TGCAGTGCTAGTCATCGACCCGGGGGACAGCCCCAGCATTTT	CSASHRPGGQPQHF
-	-	TRBV19	TRBJ1-6	TGTGCCAGTAATGGGCTTGGGCAGTTGAATTCACCCCTCCACTTT	CASNGLGQLNSPLHF
-	-	TRBV28	TRBJ1-1	TGTGCCAGCAGTTTAGTTCGCACTGAAGCTTTCTTT	CASSLVRTEAFF
-	-	TRBV28	TRBJ2-1	TGTGCCAGCAGTTTACCCCAGCGTAGACAGTTCTTC	CASSLPQRRQFF
-	TRBD1	TRBV9	TRBJ2-7	TGTGCCAGCAGCGTAAGGCAGGGGGCGGACGAGCAGTACTTC	CASSVRQGADEQYF
-	-	TRBV6-1	TRBJ1-2	TGTGCCAGCAGTGAATGGGGGGATTTTAAGGGGAGTGGCTACACCTTC	CASSEWGDFKGSGYTF
-	TRBD1	TRBV10-3	TRBJ1-2	TGTGCCATCAGGGGGGACAGGGACGACTATGGCTACACCTTC	CAIRGDRDDYGYTF
-	-	TRBV18	TRBJ2-3	TGTGCCAGCTCCCTTGGGGGGGCCTCTACAGATACGCAGTATTTT	CASSLGGASTDTQYF
-	-	TRBV7-9	TRBJ2-2	TGTGCCAGCAGCCCCGGCTTCTCCGGCGGGGAGCTGTTTTTT	CASSPGFSGGELFF
-	-	TRBV7-9	TRBJ1-5	TGTGCCAGCAGCCAATTGGGTCAGCCCCAGCATTTT	CASSQLGQPQHF
-	TRBD2	TRBV5-1	TRBJ2-7	TGCGCCAGCAGCCCAAGGACCAGCGGGGGGGCGGAGCAGTACTTC	CASSPRTSGGAEQYF
-	-	TRBV5-1	TRBJ2-5	TGCGCCAGTGCCGTTTTGCAGCAAGAGACCCAGTACTTC	CASAVLQQETQYF
-	-	TRBV7-9	TRBJ1-2	TGTGCCAGCAGCTTAGAAGGCAGGAAAACCTATGGCTACACCTTC	CASSLEGRKTYGYTF
-	-	TRBV15	TRBJ1-1	TGTGCCACCAGTAATCAGGGTACTGAAGCTTTCTTT	CATSNQGTEAFF
-	-	TRBV6-6	TRBJ2-7	TGTGCCAGCACGTGGGACGGGAATAACTACGAGCAGTACTTC	CASTWDGNNYEQYF
-	TRBD2	TRBV24-1	TRBJ2-3	TGTGCCACCAGTGATCCTGGGACTAGCGGGAGGGCCGGGGGAACAGATACGCAGTATTTT	CATSDPGTSGRAGGTDTQYF
-	-	TRBV28	TRBJ1-5	TGTGCCAGCACCGGGGAGGGCAATCAGCCCCAGCATTTT	CASTGEGNQPQHF
-	TRBD1	TRBV14	TRBJ2-1	TGTGCCAGCAGCCGGGGGCCGGGACAGGGGAGAAATGAGCAGTTCTTC	CASSRGPGQGRNEQFF
once	-	TRBV28	TRBJ1-2	TGTGCCAGCAGCCCCTATGGGGGTAAGAACTATGGCTACACCTTC	CASSPYGGKNYGYTF
few	-	TRBV6-5	TRBJ2-1	TGTGCCAGCACTAGACCGGGACCAGTGTACAATGAGCAGTTCTTC	CASTRPGPVYNEQFF
-	-	TRBV7-2	TRBJ2-1	TGTGCCAGCAGCCCGGGAGTTCGCCTAGCGAGCAATGAGCAGTTCTTC	CASSPGVRLASNEQFF
-	TRBD2	TRBV28	TRBJ2-7	TGTGCCAGCGGATCCGGGACTACTCTCGGGGGAAAGTCTTACGAGCAGTACTTC	CASGSGTTLGGKSYEQYF
-	-	TRBV27	TRBJ1-2	TGTGCCAGCAGTCCTTTGGGGGGCTCAGAGTATGGCTACACCTTC	CASSPLGGSEYGYTF
-	-	TRBV5-5	TRBJ2-1	TGTGCCAGCAGCTTGTCCGGACTCCGATTCTACAATGAGCAGTTCTTC	CASSLSGLRFYNEQFF
-	-	TRBV20-1	TRBJ2-7	TGCAGTGCTAGATACGGCTACGAGCAGTACTTC	CSARYGYEQYF
once	-	TRBV5-1	TRBJ2-3	TGCGCCAGCAGCTTGGACGGGGGCTTAAGAGCAGATACGCAGTATTTT	CASSLDGGLRADTQYF
few	TRBD1	TRBV19	TRBJ1-2	TGTGCCAGTAGTCGGGACAGGCTGAACTATGGCTACACCTTC	CASSRDRLNYGYTF
-	TRBD2	TRBV11-2	TRBJ2-1	TGTGCCAGCAGCTTAGGGCCGGGGGGGGATGAGCAGTTCTTC	CASSLGPGGDEQFF
-	-	TRBV3-1/TRBV3-2	TRBJ2-5	TGTGCCAGCAGCCAAAGGAGCGAGGAGACCCAGTACTTC	CASSQRSEETQYF
-	-	TRBV10-2	TRBJ2-1	TGCGCCAGCAGCCTCGGCCGCTCCTACAATGAGCAGTTCTTC	CASSLGRSYNEQFF
-	-	TRBV18	TRBJ1-1	TGTGCCAGCTCACGATCGACGGCTACGAACACTGAAGCTTTCTTT	CASSRSTATNTEAFF
once	TRBD2	TRBV7-9	TRBJ2-1	TGTGCCAGCAGCCAACCCCTACTAGCGGGAGTCTACAATGAGCAGTTCTTC	CASSQPLLAGVYNEQFF
-	-	TRBV20-1	TRBJ1-1	TGCAGTGCCAAAAGGTCGACTGAAGCTTTCTTT	CSAKRSTEAFF
-	-	TRBV5-4	TRBJ2-1	TGTGCCAGCAGCTTGGAGGGTGCTAGTTGGAATGAGCAGTTCTTC	CASSLEGASWNEQFF
-	TRBD1	TRBV7-2	TRBJ1-1	TGTGCCAGCAGCCCGTGGGACAGGGCGAACACTGAAGCTTTCTTT	CASSPWDRANTEAFF
-	-	TRBV11-2	TRBJ1-1	TGTGCCAGCAGCTTACGGGGGGGCAACCTGAACACTGAAGCTTTCTTT	CASSLRGGNLNTEAFF